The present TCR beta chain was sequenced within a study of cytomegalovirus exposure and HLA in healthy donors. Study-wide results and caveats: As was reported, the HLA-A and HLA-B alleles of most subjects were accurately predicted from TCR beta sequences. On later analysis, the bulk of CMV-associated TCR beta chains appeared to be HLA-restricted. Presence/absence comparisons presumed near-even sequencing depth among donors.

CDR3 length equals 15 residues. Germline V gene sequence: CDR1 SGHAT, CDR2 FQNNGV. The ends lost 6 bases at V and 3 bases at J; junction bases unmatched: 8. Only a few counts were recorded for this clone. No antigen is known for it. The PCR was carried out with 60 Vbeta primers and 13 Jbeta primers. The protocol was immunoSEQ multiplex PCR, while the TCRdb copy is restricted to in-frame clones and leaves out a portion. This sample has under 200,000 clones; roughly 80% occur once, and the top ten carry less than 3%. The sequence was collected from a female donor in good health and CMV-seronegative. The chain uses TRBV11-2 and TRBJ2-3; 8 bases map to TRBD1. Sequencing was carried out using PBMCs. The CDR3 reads CASRYTGGFTDTQYF. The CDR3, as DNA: TGTGCCAGCAGATACACAGGGGGGTTTACAGATACGCAGTATTTT.